This is a list of T cell receptor beta chains from one sample in a study of tumor and adjacent non-tumor tissue in lung cancer. TCRdb itself ran the multiplex PCR reads through MiXCR, one entry per CDR3 protein. Here the sample spans about 81,000 distinct CDR3 sequences, 72% being singletons. The sample comprised lung tumor tissue. All receptors come from a woman aged 40 to 49 with non-small cell lung cancer. Each CDR3 is given with its conserved first and last residue. Fields, in order: V gene, CDR3 protein.

v_gene: TRBV20-1; CDR3aa: CSAQSGGGYEQYF
v_gene: TRBV4-2; CDR3aa: CAGSVAGGSLETQYF
v_gene: TRBV6-6; CDR3aa: CASTGQGDADMQYF
v_gene: TRBV20-1; CDR3aa: CSAILAGEYEQYF
v_gene: TRBV4-1; CDR3aa: CARSRSLGSYEQYF
v_gene: TRBV11-2; CDR3aa: CASSGEDSGANVLTF
v_gene: TRBV5-6; CDR3aa: CASSFNLGRPNTEAFF
v_gene: TRBV10-3; CDR3aa: CTISESASVETQYF
v_gene: TRBV4-1; CDR3aa: CASNQTGITGNSPLHF
v_gene: TRBV4-1; CDR3aa: CASSQGWRTGRYEQYF
v_gene: TRBV11-2; CDR3aa: CANSSEGVRHYF
v_gene: TRBV6-5; CDR3aa: CVSSCPGQPQHF
v_gene: TRBV6-4; CDR3aa: CASSDSVGAYNEQFF
v_gene: TRBV20-1; CDR3aa: CSDPRGSRNEQFF
v_gene: TRBV5-5; CDR3aa: CASSLSLRNSGTEVFF
v_gene: TRBV20-1; CDR3aa: CSTAVEDLHGYTF
v_gene: TRBV11-2; CDR3aa: CASSFGGQLFF